This passage covers 18 T cell receptor beta chains from one sample sequenced in a study of human T cells and chemical hapten exposure. TCRdb fed the RACE reads into MiXCR, producing one record per CDR3 protein. Found here are fewer than 60,000 distinct CDR3 sequences, about a tenth of them singletons; the top ten hold roughly 4.1%. Time point noted: patch test 1, 2 weeks after DPC sensitization. As to treatment: therapeutic diphenylcyclopropenone sensitization with weekly scalp DPC. Sequences were derived from whole blood, sampled in connection with sensitization to the hapten diphenylcyclopropenone (DPC). The origin of the receptors is a woman between 45 and 65 years old with alopecia areata. Some clones in this sample may be carry-over from other donors' samples.

The table lists this clonotype with a few counts. This chain links TRBV9 with TRBJ1-2; weak D call: TRBD1 (5 bases). V dropped 0 bases and J dropped 4 bases, with 13 bases sitting between them. The CDR3 is 15 residues long. The germline gives CDR1 SGDLS, CDR2 YYNGEE. The DNA for the CDR3 is TGTGCCAGCAGCGTAGGGGACGGGTCTTCCTATGGCTACACCTTC. Protein sequence: CASSVGDGSSYGYTF.

The chain is built from TRBV29-1 and TRBJ1-1, with D perhaps matching TRBD1 (6 bases). Between the trimmed V and J ends, which lost 2 bases and 5 bases, there was a span of 15 bases. CDR3 size: 14 residues. CDR1 and CDR2 from the germline V gene are SQVTM and ANQGSEA. The chain's CDR3 is CSVELKQGGTEAFF. As DNA, the CDR3 is TGCAGCGTTGAACTTAAACAGGGTGGGACTGAAGCTTTCTTT.

There are a few counts of this clonotype. This chain uses TRBV29-1 with TRBJ2-1; 10 bases agree with TRBD2. The germline gives CDR1 SQVTM, CDR2 ANQGSEA. CDR3 length: 17 amino acids. V shed 7 bases, J shed 0 bases, and the junction held 12 bases outside the gene matches. The CDR3 spells CSARELAGLSSYNEQFF. The CDR3 DNA sequence: TGCAGCGCCCGCGAACTAGCGGGATTAAGCTCCTACAATGAGCAGTTCTTC.

This clonotype was seen ten or more times. The rearrangement joins TRBV30 to TRBJ1-3, with 8 nucleotides matching TRBD1. Germline lookup yields CDR1 GTSNPN and CDR2 SVGIG (reference sequence). Germline trimming cut 0 bases from V and 4 bases from J; bases unmatched to any gene: 11. There are 17 residues in the CDR3. The CDR3 here is CAWSVRRTGKFGNTIYF. The CDR3 DNA follows: TGTGCCTGGAGTGTACGTAGGACAGGGAAGTTCGGAAACACCATATATTTT.

This clonotype was observed at least ten times. The CDR3 DNA sequence: TGCAGTGCTGAACCCCGACAGGGGGCCTTCACAGATACGCAGTATTTT. Encoded protein: CSAEPRQGAFTDTQYF. This sequence joins TRBV20-1 and TRBJ2-3, with TRBD1 matching over 10 bases. After removal of 5 bases from V and 2 bases from J, the junction contained 10 bases not matched to a gene. CDR1 and CDR2 from the germline V gene are DFQATT and SNEGSKA (reference sequence). This CDR3 comprises 16 residues.

This clonotype came up many times. The gene calls are TRBV3-1 and TRBJ1-5; possible D gene TRBD1, 6 bases. The CDR3 spans 13 residues. Looked up from germline, CDR1 is LGHDT and CDR2 is YNNKEL (reference sequence). The V end lost 0 bases, the J end lost 6 bases, and 6 bases lay between the germline ends. The CDR3 reads CASSQEGGQPQHF. The CDR3 nucleotides read TGTGCCAGCAGCCAAGAAGGGGGTCAGCCCCAGCATTTT.

This clonotype was counted at least ten times. The V and J genes are TRBV6-1 and TRBJ1-5; D gene unclear. Germline V lookup: CDR1 MNHNS, CDR2 SASEGT. V was clipped by 5 bases and J by 7 bases, with 6 bases between them. The CDR3 runs to 11 residues. CDR3 DNA: TGTGCCAGCAGTAGACAACAGCCCCAGCATTTT. This translates into CASSRQQPQHF.

This chain uses TRBV29-1 with TRBJ2-2; D perhaps matches TRBD2 (6 bases). Trimming removed 4 bases from V and 4 bases from J, with 10 bases in between. Germline-derived CDR1 and CDR2 are SQVTM and ANQGSEA. The CDR3 length is 13 residues. The CDR3 nucleotides are TGCAGCGTTGTAGGGACTCTCACCGGGGAGCTGTTTTTT. It yields the protein CSVVGTLTGELFF.

The sample holds many counts of this clonotype. V usage is TRBV5-1 and J usage is TRBJ2-7; D is possibly TRBD1 or TRBD2 (6 bases each). CDR1 SGHRS and CDR2 YFSETQ come from the germline V gene. The CDR3 spans 15 residues. The V end lost 1 base, the J end lost 4 bases, and 15 bases lay between the germline ends. CDR3 protein: CASSLSAQGGYEQYF. CDR3 in DNA: TGCGCCAGCAGCTTGTCCGCCCAAGGGGGGTACGAGCAGTACTTC.

About this clonotype itself: Given a much more abundant clone one base away, this may be a read error. The chain carries TRBV12-3 or TRBV12-4 and TRBJ1-1, with 9 bases matching TRBD1. The CDR3 spans 11 residues. The CDR3 sequence: CAGRETGGAFF. The DNA of the CDR3 is TGTGCCGGCAGAGAGACAGGGGGAGCTTTCTTT.

On this clonotype: This could be a read error, since a much larger clone is one nucleotide away. The chain employs TRBV7-9 and TRBJ1-2; tentatively, D is TRBD1 (6 bases). The CDR3 runs to 12 residues. Trimming removed 5 bases at V and 4 bases at J, with 8 bases between. The germline CDR1 and CDR2 sequences are SEHNR and FQNEAQ (reference sequence). For the CDR3, the DNA is TGTGCCAGCAGCGGGGGCAGCTATGGCTACACCTTC. Encoded protein: CASSGGSYGYTF.

The sample holds many counts of this clonotype. The rearrangement joins TRBV6-5 to TRBJ1-5, with no clear D. V was clipped by 5 bases and J by 0 bases, with 11 bases between them. CDR3 size: 15 residues. CDR1 is MNHEY, CDR2 SVGAGI, per germline. CDR3 DNA: TGTGCCAGCAGTCCGAGCCTGAATAGCAATCAGCCCCAGCATTTT. It yields the protein CASSPSLNSNQPQHF.

This clonotype has at least ten counts. CDR3 in DNA: TGTGCCTGGAGCCTCCCGGGCCAACATAGCAATCAGCCCCAGCATTTT. Its translation: CAWSLPGQHSNQPQHF. V and J are TRBV30 and TRBJ1-5; the D is unclear. Germline CDR1 and CDR2: GTSNPN and SVGIG (reference sequence). V gave up 3 bases and J gave up 0 bases, with 15 bases separating them. The CDR3 spans 16 residues.

This clonotype was seen repeatedly, ten times or more. This sequence joins TRBV14 and TRBJ2-1; D unclear. CDR3 length equals 16 residues. Germline V gene lookup returns CDR1 SGHDN and CDR2 FVKESK. V was shortened by 0 bases and J by 0 bases, with 9 bases between the two germline ends. CDR3 coding DNA: TGTGCCAGCAGCCAAGAAAGGCGGAGCTCCTACAATGAGCAGTTCTTC. This translates into CASSQERRSSYNEQFF. Together with reference TRBV14 and TRBJ2-1, the CDR3 gives the full variable domain: EAGVTQFPSHSVIEKGQTVTLRCDPISGHDNLYWYRRVMGKEIKFLLHFVKESKQDESGMPNNRFLAERTGGTYSTLKVQPAELEDSGVYFCASSQERRSSYNEQFFGPGTRLTVL.

This clonotype was observed at least ten times. J is TRBJ2-5 and V is TRBV7-2; TRBD2 might be the D (5 bases). V dropped 2 bases and J dropped 2 bases, with 15 bases sitting between them. The germline gives CDR1 SGHTA, CDR2 FQGNSA. The length of the CDR3 is 16 residues. This CDR3 is CASSLSFAGSQETQYF. DNA of the CDR3: TGTGCCAGCAGCTTATCGTTCGCGGGCAGTCAAGAGACCCAGTACTTC.

The sample holds many counts of this clonotype. The V gene is TRBV29-1, the J gene TRBJ1-2; D is perhaps TRBD1 (6 bases). The CDR3 spans 13 residues. V was clipped by 4 bases and J by 0 bases, with 9 bases between them. The germline gives CDR1 SQVTM, CDR2 ANQGSEA. This CDR3 reads CSVVQGANYGYTF. Here the CDR3 DNA reads TGCAGCGTTGTACAGGGAGCTAACTATGGCTACACCTTC.

The count of this clonotype is one. The chain links TRBV30 to TRBJ2-1; D is possibly TRBD2 (5 bases). Trimming took 5 bases from V and 8 from J, leaving 10 bases between them. The germline gives CDR1 GTSNPN, CDR2 SVGIG (reference sequence). This CDR3 has 11 amino acids. This chain's CDR3 is CAWGRGDEQFF. The CDR3, as DNA: TGTGCCTGGGGACGGGGTGATGAGCAGTTCTTC.

This clonotype was detected many times. This chain connects TRBV6-2 or TRBV6-3 to TRBJ2-7; TRBD1 matches 10 bases. V gave up 6 bases and J gave up 2 bases; unmatched junction bases: 4. The CDR3 has 14 amino acids. CDR1 and CDR2 (germline): MNHEY, SVGEGT. For the CDR3, the DNA is TGTGCCAGCAGACGTGGACAGGGGGCCTACGAGCAGTACTTC. Its protein product is CASRRGQGAYEQYF.